This TCR beta chain was obtained from a study of human T cells and chemical hapten exposure. Described time point: healthy volunteer bleed at 2 weeks. Researchers extracted total RNA from unfractionated whole blood. The library tagged each cDNA molecule with unique molecular identifiers. Authors' methods: With a range of roughly 23,224 to 690,600, the median per sample was roughly 95,000 TCRs. A single record per CDR3 protein comes from TCRdb applying MiXCR to the RACE reads. Clone size and V and J calls follow TCRdb, not the original study. The sample holds 50,000 or so distinct CDR3 sequences, 4.4% seen once. The CDR3 sequence is 18 residues long. From germline, CDR1 is SNHLY and CDR2 FYNNEI. The J segment lost 1 base and the V segment lost 3 bases, leaving 5 bases of the junction unmatched.

This chain links TRBV2 with TRBJ2-1, with TRBD2 matching over 14 bases. The sample comprised whole blood. The receptor comes from a human donor in good health. Some clones in this sample may be carry-over from other donors' samples. The CDR3 here is CASSEGLAGEISYNEQFF. The CDR3 DNA follows: TGTGCCAGCAGTGAGGGACTAGCGGGAGAGATTTCCTACAATGAGCAGTTCTTC.